Listed below are T cell receptor beta chains from one sample, sequenced in a study of PD-1 blockade in classical Hodgkin lymphoma. This table comes from immunoSEQ multiplex PCR, and its TCRdb copy is limited to in-frame clones, with some not included. The sample carries about 33,000 clones, around 94% recorded once. The sample taken for sequencing was peripheral blood mononuclear cells (PBMCs). The receptors derive from a human donor with classical Hodgkin lymphoma. Both conserved end residues are part of each CDR3. Each record gives: J gene, clone size, V gene, CDR3 length, D gene, CDR3 protein, CDR3 DNA. D genes are given only for firm matches. Clone size is stated in some rows and not others, as once, few, many or a class when expanded.

j_call: TRBJ2-7; clone_size: .; v_call: TRBV29-1; cdr3_length: 15; d_call: .; cdr3_aa: CSPITGSCLGYEQYF; cdr3_nt: TGCAGCCCAATCACCGGGTCCTGCCTAGGCTACGAGCAGTACTTC
j_call: TRBJ2-7; clone_size: few; v_call: TRBV19; cdr3_length: 13; d_call: .; cdr3_aa: CASSRSLGGEQYF; cdr3_nt: TGTGCCAGTAGTCGGTCCCTCGGGGGTGAGCAGTACTTC
j_call: TRBJ2-7; clone_size: .; v_call: TRBV9; cdr3_length: 12; d_call: .; cdr3_aa: CASSASEREQYF; cdr3_nt: TGTGCCAGCAGCGCGAGTGAGAGGGAGCAGTACTTC
j_call: TRBJ2-3; clone_size: .; v_call: TRBV10-2; cdr3_length: 16; d_call: .; cdr3_aa: CASSDPRRGSTDTQYF; cdr3_nt: TGCGCCAGCAGTGACCCGAGGCGGGGTAGCACAGATACGCAGTATTTT
j_call: TRBJ2-1; clone_size: .; v_call: TRBV18; cdr3_length: 19; d_call: .; cdr3_aa: CASLPNPEVLGGAYNEQFF; cdr3_nt: TGTGCCAGCTTACCCAACCCCGAGGTGCTAGGGGGGGCCTACAATGAGCAGTTCTTC
j_call: TRBJ2-2; clone_size: .; v_call: TRBV10-1; cdr3_length: 14; d_call: .; cdr3_aa: CASSVTLDTGELFF; cdr3_nt: TGCGCCAGCAGCGTGACACTGGACACCGGGGAGCTGTTTTTT
j_call: TRBJ1-3; clone_size: .; v_call: TRBV7-8; cdr3_length: 16; d_call: .; cdr3_aa: CASSFTQGRSGNTIYF; cdr3_nt: TGTGCCAGCAGCTTTACACAGGGAAGGAGTGGAAACACCATATATTTT
j_call: TRBJ2-2; clone_size: .; v_call: TRBV6-6; cdr3_length: 14; d_call: TRBD2; cdr3_aa: CASSTGGNTGELFF; cdr3_nt: TGTGCCAGCAGTACGGGGGGGAACACCGGGGAGCTGTTTTTT
j_call: TRBJ2-7; clone_size: .; v_call: TRBV7-9; cdr3_length: 16; d_call: .; cdr3_aa: CASSLAKGSYGYEQYF; cdr3_nt: TGTGCCAGCAGCTTAGCAAAGGGGTCATACGGCTACGAGCAGTACTTC
j_call: TRBJ2-5; clone_size: .; v_call: TRBV4-3; cdr3_length: 16; d_call: TRBD2; cdr3_aa: CASSQDLRGVPRAQYF; cdr3_nt: TGCGCCAGCAGCCAAGATCTTCGGGGGGTGCCCCGGGCCCAGTACTTC
j_call: TRBJ2-5; clone_size: .; v_call: TRBV4-2; cdr3_length: 16; d_call: TRBD2; cdr3_aa: CASSQGQRGRQETQYF; cdr3_nt: TGTGCCAGCAGCCAAGGACAGCGGGGGCGGCAAGAGACCCAGTACTTC
j_call: TRBJ2-7; clone_size: .; v_call: TRBV28; cdr3_length: 13; d_call: TRBD1; cdr3_aa: CASSPDRVGEQYF; cdr3_nt: TGTGCCAGCAGTCCTGACAGGGTCGGCGAGCAGTACTTC
j_call: TRBJ1-1; clone_size: .; v_call: TRBV11-2; cdr3_length: 15; d_call: .; cdr3_aa: CASSHYMEGHDEAFF; cdr3_nt: TGTGCCAGCAGCCACTACATGGAGGGACACGATGAAGCTTTCTTT
j_call: TRBJ1-4; clone_size: .; v_call: TRBV5-1; cdr3_length: 14; d_call: TRBD1; cdr3_aa: CASSLGQGHEKLFF; cdr3_nt: TGCGCCAGCAGCTTGGGACAGGGGCATGAAAAACTGTTTTTT
j_call: TRBJ1-2; clone_size: .; v_call: TRBV11-2; cdr3_length: 15; d_call: .; cdr3_aa: CASSSPRQANYGYTF; cdr3_nt: TGTGCCAGCAGCTCCCCCCGGCAGGCAAACTATGGCTACACCTTC
j_call: TRBJ2-5; clone_size: .; v_call: TRBV30; cdr3_length: 12; d_call: .; cdr3_aa: CAWSEGGETQYF; cdr3_nt: TGTGCCTGGAGTGAGGGGGGAGAGACCCAGTACTTC
j_call: TRBJ2-2; clone_size: .; v_call: TRBV5-1; cdr3_length: 15; d_call: .; cdr3_aa: CASSLLTGGPGELFF; cdr3_nt: TGCGCCAGCAGCTTGTTGACAGGAGGCCCCGGGGAGCTGTTTTTT
j_call: TRBJ1-2; clone_size: .; v_call: TRBV28; cdr3_length: 12; d_call: .; cdr3_aa: CASNKIPYGYTF; cdr3_nt: TGTGCCAGCAATAAAATACCATATGGCTACACCTTC
j_call: TRBJ2-7; clone_size: .; v_call: TRBV6-1; cdr3_length: 14; d_call: .; cdr3_aa: CASSAGTSPYEQYF; cdr3_nt: TGTGCCAGCAGTGCGGGGACGTCTCCCTACGAGCAGTACTTC
j_call: TRBJ2-7; clone_size: .; v_call: TRBV5-6; cdr3_length: 14; d_call: TRBD1; cdr3_aa: CASSLRDSSYEQYF; cdr3_nt: TGTGCCAGCAGCTTGCGGGACAGTTCCTACGAGCAGTACTTC
j_call: TRBJ2-5; clone_size: .; v_call: TRBV5-6; cdr3_length: 14; d_call: TRBD1; cdr3_aa: CASSFLDRAETQYF; cdr3_nt: TGTGCCAGCAGCTTTTTGGACAGGGCAGAGACCCAGTACTTC
j_call: TRBJ1-6; clone_size: .; v_call: TRBV6-1; cdr3_length: 16; d_call: .; cdr3_aa: CASSEQGAGNNSPLHF; cdr3_nt: TGTGCCAGCAGTGAACAAGGGGCGGGGAATAATTCACCCCTCCACTTT
j_call: TRBJ2-3; clone_size: .; v_call: TRBV28; cdr3_length: 13; d_call: .; cdr3_aa: CASSPIDRDTQYF; cdr3_nt: TGTGCCAGCAGTCCGATCGACAGAGATACGCAGTATTTT
j_call: TRBJ2-7; clone_size: few; v_call: TRBV27; cdr3_length: 15; d_call: TRBD1; cdr3_aa: CASALTGQGAYEQYF; cdr3_nt: TGTGCCAGCGCCCTCACGGGACAGGGGGCCTACGAGCAGTACTTC
j_call: TRBJ1-2; clone_size: .; v_call: TRBV4-1; cdr3_length: 16; d_call: TRBD1; cdr3_aa: CASSRGQGANRYGYTF; cdr3_nt: TGCGCCAGCAGCCGGGGACAGGGGGCAAACCGTTATGGCTACACCTTC
j_call: TRBJ2-2; clone_size: few; v_call: TRBV6-5; cdr3_length: 15; d_call: .; cdr3_aa: CASCRGEEYTGELFF; cdr3_nt: TGTGCCAGTTGCCGCGGAGAGGAGTACACCGGGGAGCTGTTTTTT
j_call: TRBJ2-3; clone_size: .; v_call: TRBV11-3; cdr3_length: 15; d_call: .; cdr3_aa: CASSWSRGGTDTQYF; cdr3_nt: TGTGCCAGCAGCTGGTCGCGGGGCGGCACAGATACGCAGTATTTT
j_call: TRBJ2-3; clone_size: .; v_call: TRBV15; cdr3_length: 13; d_call: .; cdr3_aa: CATREGTTDTQYF; cdr3_nt: TGTGCCACCCGCGAGGGTACAACAGATACGCAGTATTTT
j_call: TRBJ1-3; clone_size: .; v_call: TRBV6-5; cdr3_length: 13; d_call: .; cdr3_aa: CASRPPSGNTIYF; cdr3_nt: TGTGCCAGCAGGCCGCCTTCTGGAAACACCATATATTTT
j_call: TRBJ1-4; clone_size: few; v_call: TRBV4-2; cdr3_length: 15; d_call: TRBD1; cdr3_aa: CASSQDRTGSEKLFF; cdr3_nt: TGTGCCAGCAGCCAAGATCGGACAGGTAGTGAAAAACTGTTTTTT
j_call: TRBJ2-1; clone_size: .; v_call: TRBV11-2; cdr3_length: 12; d_call: TRBD1; cdr3_aa: CASSEDRAEGVF; cdr3_nt: TGTGCCAGCAGTGAGGACAGGGCCGAAGGGGTCTTC